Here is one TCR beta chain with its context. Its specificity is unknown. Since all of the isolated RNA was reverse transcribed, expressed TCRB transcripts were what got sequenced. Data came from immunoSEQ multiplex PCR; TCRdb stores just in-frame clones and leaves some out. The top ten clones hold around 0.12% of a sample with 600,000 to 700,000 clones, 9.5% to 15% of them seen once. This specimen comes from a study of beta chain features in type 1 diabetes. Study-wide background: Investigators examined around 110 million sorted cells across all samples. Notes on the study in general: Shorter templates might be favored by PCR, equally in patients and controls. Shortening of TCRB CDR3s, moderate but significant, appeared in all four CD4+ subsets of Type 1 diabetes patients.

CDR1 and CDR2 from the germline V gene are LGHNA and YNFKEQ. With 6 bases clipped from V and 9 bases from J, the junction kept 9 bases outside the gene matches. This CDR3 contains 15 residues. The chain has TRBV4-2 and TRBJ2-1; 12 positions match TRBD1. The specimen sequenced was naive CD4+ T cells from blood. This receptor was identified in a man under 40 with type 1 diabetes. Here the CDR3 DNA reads TGTGCCAGCAGGGAACAGGGACAGGGGGCCCGTGAGCAGTTCTTC. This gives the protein CASREQGQGAREQFF.